This T cell receptor (beta chain) is from a study of blood T cell repertoires in COVID-19. Study at large: Sources were T cells, B-cell-depleted T cells, or PBMCs; the material itself was cDNA or gDNA.

Clinical history as reported by participants underpinned cohort assignment. CDR1 SGDLS and CDR2 YYNGEE come from the germline V gene. The CDR3 has 14 residues. Unmatched junction bases numbered 11, after V lost 10 bases and J lost 7 bases. Data came from immunoSEQ multiplex PCR; TCRdb stores just in-frame clones and leaves some out. Of under 200,000 clones in the sample, 80% were seen once. This chain joins TRBV9 and TRBJ1-2; 12 bases line up with TRBD1. Sequencing was done on a sample of PBMCs or T cells enriched from blood (not recorded which). This receptor was identified in a woman in her fifties or sixties who had recovered from COVID-19. The CDR3 coding sequence is TGTGCCTCCCTCGATCCGGGACAGGGGGCTGGCTACACCTTC. Amino acid sequence: CASLDPGQGAGYTF. Full variable domain (missing parts from reference TRBV9 and TRBJ1-2): DSGVTQTPKHLITATGQRVTLRCSPRSGDLSVYWYQQSLDQGLQFLIQYYNGEERAKGNILERFSAQQFPDLHSELNLSSLELGDSALYFCASLDPGQGAGYTFGSGTRLTVV.